This TCR beta chain derives from a study of long-term antiretroviral therapy in people with HIV. General observations from the study: Across all time points, the repertoire was dominated by clones that expanded before ART. HIV repertoire CDR3 lengths ranged less widely than those of controls.

The libraries were made with immunoSEQ v3.0 at survey level. Sequencing was intended to reach about 40,000-50,000 T-cell genomes per sample. Data came from immunoSEQ multiplex PCR; TCRdb stores just in-frame clones and leaves some out. The data show under 40,000 clones, with approximately 80% seen just once and less than 15% held by the top ten. A remark on this clone: Its matching antigen is unknown.

Sequencing used unsorted PBMCs, obtained 0.3 years after starting antiretroviral therapy. This TCR was recovered from a man aged 18 to 29 with HIV.

The CDR3 reads CASSSRSSGYTF. CDR3 nucleotide sequence: TGTGCCAGCAGTAGCAGGTCCTCTGGCTACACCTTC. The chain links TRBV27 to TRBJ1-2; D not resolved. CDR3 size: 12 residues. Trimming pared 5 bases from V and 7 bases from J, leaving 11 bases between. Germline loops: CDR1 MNHEY, CDR2 SMNVEV (reference sequence).